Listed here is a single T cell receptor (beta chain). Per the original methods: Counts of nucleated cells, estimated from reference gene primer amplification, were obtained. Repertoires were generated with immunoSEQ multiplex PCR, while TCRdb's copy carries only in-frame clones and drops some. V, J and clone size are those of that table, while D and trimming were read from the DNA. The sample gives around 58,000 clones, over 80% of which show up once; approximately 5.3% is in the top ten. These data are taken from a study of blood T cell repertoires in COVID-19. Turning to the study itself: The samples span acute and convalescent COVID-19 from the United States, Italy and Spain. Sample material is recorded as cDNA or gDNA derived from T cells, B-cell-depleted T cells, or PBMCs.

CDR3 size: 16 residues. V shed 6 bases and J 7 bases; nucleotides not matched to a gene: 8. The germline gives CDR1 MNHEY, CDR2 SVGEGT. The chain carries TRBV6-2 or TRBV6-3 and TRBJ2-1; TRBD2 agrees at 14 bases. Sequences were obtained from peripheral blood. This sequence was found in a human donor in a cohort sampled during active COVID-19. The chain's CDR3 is CASSRLAGGLGNEQFF. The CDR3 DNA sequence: TGTGCCAGCAGCAGACTAGCGGGGGGGCTTGGGAATGAGCAGTTCTTC.